These 10 T cell receptor beta chains share one sample of origin, sequenced in a study of siplizumab effects on memory and regulatory T cells. Sequencing was performed with immunoSEQ multiplex PCR; in TCRdb, only in-frame clones are kept and a portion is missing. This table holds about 110,000 clones, more than 90% found once. The sample taken for sequencing was CD4+ T cells sorted from blood. Receptors originate from a human donor in good health.

The chain joins TRBV4-1 to TRBJ2-5; 7 nucleotides match TRBD2. Germline V CDR1 and CDR2: MGHRA, YSYEKL. The CDR3 is made up of 16 amino acids. With 2 bases clipped from V and 3 bases from J, the junction kept 9 bases outside the gene matches. CDR3 coding DNA: TGCGCCAGCAGCCAATTACCGCCTAGCGGCAAAGAGACCCAGTACTTC. Protein product: CASSQLPPSGKETQYF.

This clone was detected once. The chain couples TRBV9 to TRBJ2-5; 10 bases fit TRBD2. With V trimmed by 2 bases and J by 2 bases, 6 bases remained unmatched. The CDR3 runs 16 residues. The germline V gene encodes CDR1 SGDLS and CDR2 YYNGEE. Written as DNA, the CDR3 is TGTGCCAGCAGCGTCAGGGGGACTAGCGTTCAAGAGACCCAGTACTTC. Amino acids: CASSVRGTSVQETQYF.

The V and J genes are TRBV7-6 and TRBJ1-4, with D possibly being TRBD1 (6 bases). The germline V gene has CDR1 SGHVS and CDR2 FNYEAQ. This CDR3 region has 13 residues. V dropped 3 bases and J dropped 8 bases, with 10 bases sitting between them. The CDR3, as DNA: TGTGCCAGCAGCTTGGGGCAGGGGGAAAAACTGTTTTTT. The encoded protein is CASSLGQGEKLFF. The full variable domain, with the rest looked up from reference TRBV7-6 and TRBJ1-4, is GAGVSQSPRYKVTKRGQDVALRCDPISGHVSLYWYRQALGQGPEFLTYFNYEAQQDKSGLPNDRFSAERPEGSISTLTIQRTEQRDSAMYRCASSLGQGEKLFFGSGTQLSVL.

The chain has TRBV6-5 and TRBJ2-1; 7 bases are shared with TRBD2. From germline, CDR1 is MNHEY and CDR2 SVGAGI. The CDR3 covers 14 residues. Unmatched junction bases numbered 15, after V lost 11 bases and J lost 8 bases. CDR3 sequence: CASSRGGSSDEQFF. CDR3 DNA: TGTGCCTCCTCCCGGGGCGGGAGTTCCGATGAGCAGTTCTTC.

V usage is TRBV19 and J usage is TRBJ1-1, with a tentative D call TRBD1 (6 bases). The V and J ends lost 3 bases and 1 base respectively, with 15 bases between them. Germline assignment: CDR1 LNHDA and CDR2 SQIVND (reference sequence). The CDR3 contains 16 residues. The CDR3 spells CASSITGTAWNTEAFF. The CDR3 coding sequence is TGTGCCAGTAGTATCACAGGGACCGCGTGGAACACTGAAGCTTTCTTT.

The V gene is TRBV30, the J gene TRBJ2-7, with D perhaps TRBD1 (5 bases). Per germline, CDR1 GTSNPN and CDR2 SVGIG (reference sequence). The CDR3 runs to 12 residues. V was clipped by 1 base and J by 4 bases, with 8 bases between them. The CDR3 reads CAWSETEYEQYF. The DNA of the CDR3 is TGTGCCTGGAGTGAGACAGAGTACGAGCAGTACTTC.

The CDR3 sequence is CASSPDTGAQETQYF. CDR3 in DNA: TGCGCCAGCAGCCCAGACACGGGGGCCCAAGAGACCCAGTACTTC. The chain recombines TRBV5-1 with TRBJ2-5; D may be TRBD1 or TRBD2 (6 bases each). Germline V gene sequence: CDR1 SGHRS, CDR2 YFSETQ. The V end lost 4 bases, the J end lost 1 base, and 14 bases lay between the germline ends. This CDR3 has 15 amino acids.

The chain carries TRBV18 and TRBJ1-2; the match to TRBD1 covers 8 bases. The germline V gene encodes CDR1 KGHSH and CDR2 LQKENI. The CDR3 contains 14 residues. V was pared by 4 bases and J by 4 bases, with 5 bases of the junction left unmatched. The CDR3 protein is CASSQGQDSYGYTF. CDR3 nucleotide sequence: TGTGCCAGCTCACAGGGACAGGACTCCTATGGCTACACCTTC.

The rearrangement links TRBV14 to TRBJ2-2; TRBD2 matches at 7 bases. Trimming cost V 0 bases and J 5 bases; bases outside gene matches: 3. There are 15 residues in the CDR3. Germline V gene sequence: CDR1 SGHDN, CDR2 FVKESK. CDR3 coding DNA: TGTGCCAGCAGCCAAGATTGGGAGGGAACCGGGGAGCTGTTTTTT. Translation gives CASSQDWEGTGELFF.

This rearrangement joins TRBV7-3 to TRBJ2-5; 9 bases map to TRBD2. Germline V gives CDR1 SGHTA, CDR2 FQGTGA. CDR3 length equals 14 residues. V lost 2 bases, J lost 4 bases, and 2 bases stayed unmatched. The CDR3 coding sequence is TGTGCCAGCAGCTTAGGCGGGAGGGCAGAGACCCAGTACTTC. It encodes CASSLGGRAETQYF. Variable domain in full (rest from reference TRBV7-3 and TRBJ2-5): GAGVSQTPSNKVTEKGKYVELRCDPISGHTALYWYRQSLGQGPEFLIYFQGTGAADDSGLPNDRFFAVRPEGSVSTLKIQRTERGDSAVYLCASSLGGRAETQYFGPGTRLLVL.